Listed below are T cell receptor beta chains from one sample, sequenced in a study of shared clonotypes between healthy human individuals. Using immunoSEQ multiplex PCR, the repertoire was profiled, and TCRdb retains in-frame clones only, with some absent. The repertoire holds roughly 2 million clones, with about 95% as singletons. Sequenced material: naive CD4+ T cells sorted from blood. The receptors stem from a young man in good health. The CDR3 runs from the conserved cysteine through the conserved F or W. D genes are given only for firm matches. Clone size is given for some rows only: seen once, a few or many times, or a class if the clone is expanded.

V gene,clone size,D gene,J gene,CDR3 DNA,CDR3 protein
TRBV6-1,.,TRBD1,TRBJ1-2,TGTGCCAGCAGTGAAGCCGGACAGGGGAACTATGGCTACACCTTC,CASSEAGQGNYGYTF
TRBV28,.,.,TRBJ1-2,TGTGCCAGTCGGACAGCTTTTGGCTACACCTTC,CASRTAFGYTF
TRBV10-3,.,.,TRBJ2-7,TGTGCCATCAGTGAGTCGGGGGGAAAGGGCTACGAGCAGTACTTC,CAISESGGKGYEQYF
TRBV30,.,.,TRBJ2-1,TGTGCCTGGAGTGTACATCAGGGTCCCTACAATGAGCAGTTCTTC,CAWSVHQGPYNEQFF
TRBV7-3,once,TRBD2,TRBJ2-3,TGTGCCAGCAGCTCCCTAGCGGGGAGCTTACATTTT,CASSSLAGSLHF
TRBV18,.,TRBD2,TRBJ2-7,TGTGCCAGCTCACCACCGGGACTAGCGGGGGGCGGCTCCTACGAGCAGTACTTC,CASSPPGLAGGGSYEQYF
TRBV5-4,.,TRBD1,TRBJ1-5,TGTGCCAGCAGCTTGGGTTTTATATGGTTTGGACAGGGCCCCGATCAGCCCCAGCATTTT,CASSLGFIWFGQGPDQPQHF
TRBV6-1,.,.,TRBJ1-3,TGTGCCAGCACCGCGTTAACCTCTGGAAACACCATATATTTT,CASTALTSGNTIYF
TRBV10-2,.,.,TRBJ1-2,TGCGCCACCAATAACCGCAGTCTCAGTCCTACCTCTAACTATGGCTACACCTTC,CATNNRSLSPTSNYGYTF
TRBV30,.,.,TRBJ2-2,TGTGCCTGGCGGGACCGCCGAAGAGACACCGGGGAGCTGTTTTTT,CAWRDRRRDTGELFF
TRBV19,.,TRBD1,TRBJ2-7,TGTGCCAGTAGTCAGGGGGTAGATTCCTACGAGCAGTACTTC,CASSQGVDSYEQYF
TRBV5-4,.,TRBD1,TRBJ1-1,TGTGCCTACGTTCGGACAGGGGTGAACACTGAAGCTTTCTTT,CAYVRTGVNTEAFF
TRBV6-6,.,.,TRBJ2-7,TGTGCCAGCAAACAGGGGGGGTGGGCGGAGCAGTACTTC,CASKQGGWAEQYF
TRBV9,.,.,TRBJ2-6,TGTGCCAGCAGCAAAGGGGAATACTCTGGGGCCAACGTCCTGACTTTC,CASSKGEYSGANVLTF
TRBV30,.,.,TRBJ1-1,TGTGCCTGGAGTGCCCCTGGTAGAGGGCAGAATGAAGCTTTCTTT,CAWSAPGRGQNEAFF
TRBV30,.,.,TRBJ1-1,TGTGCCTGGACTCCCTCGCACACTGAAGCTTTCTTT,CAWTPSHTEAFF
TRBV7-9,.,.,TRBJ1-6,TGTGCCAGCAGCCACCCGACAGACGGAAATTCACCCCTCCACTTT,CASSHPTDGNSPLHF
TRBV5-1,.,.,TRBJ2-3,TGCGCCAGCAGCTTGGCAGGCGGAAGCACAGATACGCAGTATTTT,CASSLAGGSTDTQYF
TRBV7-2,.,.,TRBJ2-3,TGTGCCAGCAGCTTAAGGGCCATCACAGATACGCAGTATTTT,CASSLRAITDTQYF
TRBV28,.,.,TRBJ2-2,TGTGCCAGCAGTTTAATTCCGACAGGCCCGAACACCGGGGAGCTGTTTTTT,CASSLIPTGPNTGELFF
TRBV10-3,.,.,TRBJ2-7,TGTGCCATCAGTGAGGGCGGTCAGGGGTCCTACGAGCAGTACTTC,CAISEGGQGSYEQYF
TRBV18,.,TRBD2,TRBJ2-2,TGTGCCAGCTCACCAGCTAGCGGGAGGACCGGGGAGCTGTTTTTT,CASSPASGRTGELFF
TRBV5-4,.,.,TRBJ1-6,TGTGCCAGCAGCTTGGGCCGGTCCTATAATTCACCCCTCCACTTT,CASSLGRSYNSPLHF
TRBV10-2,once,.,TRBJ2-3,TGCGCCAGCAGTGAGTGGAGACTACATTCAGATACGCAGTATTTT,CASSEWRLHSDTQYF
TRBV15,.,.,TRBJ2-5,TGTGCCACCAGCAGAGACAGGGGCGTGGAGACCCAGTACTTC,CATSRDRGVETQYF
TRBV5-1,.,.,TRBJ2-5,TGCGCCAGCAGCCTCGGGCAGGGAGAGACCCAGTACTTC,CASSLGQGETQYF
TRBV5-4,.,TRBD1,TRBJ2-1,TGTGCCAGCAGTTCGACAGGGGGGGCAAACAATGAGCAGTTCTTC,CASSSTGGANNEQFF